What follows are 29 T cell receptor beta chains derived from one specimen sequenced in a study of response to subunit inactivated influenza vaccine. Each CDR3 protein gets one entry after TCRdb re-called the RT-PCR reads with MiXCR. Of under 950,000 distinct CDR3 sequences in the sample, approximately 21% were seen once. The sample consisted of PBMCs from blood, taken 4 to 6 days after vaccination. These TCRs come from a man in his forties or fifties who received an inactivated influenza vaccine.

Comment on this clonotype: A read error may account for a junction end that differs from germline. The gene calls are TRBV7-7 and TRBJ2-5; 14 nucleotides align to TRBD2. Germline CDR1 reads SSHAT; CDR2 reads FNYEAQ (reference sequence). This CDR3 has 17 residues. The DNA for the CDR3 is TGTGCTAGCAGCTTACCCGGACTAGCGGGGGGCCAAGAGACCCAGTACTTC. Its translation is CASSLPGLAGGQETQYF.

The chain carries TRBV24-1 and TRBJ2-2, with 11 bases identical to TRBD2. V lost 3 bases, J lost 0 bases, and 5 bases stayed unmatched. The CDR3 runs to 18 residues. Germline values: CDR1 KGHDR, CDR2 SFDVKD. CDR3 sequence reads: CATSDTGLAEANTGELFF. Here the CDR3 DNA reads TGTGCCACCAGTGATACGGGACTAGCGGAGGCGAACACCGGGGAGCTGTTTTTT.

The CDR3, as DNA: TGTGCCAGCCGTTTAGGCATAGGGGGGGCCTACGAGCAGTACTTC. Translated, it gives CASRLGIGGAYEQYF. This rearrangement joins TRBV6-5 to TRBJ2-7; tentative D call: TRBD2 (7 bases). Trimming cost V 8 bases and J 2 bases, with 19 bases left between them. The CDR3 sequence is 15 residues long. The germline V gene encodes CDR1 MNHEY and CDR2 SVGAGI.

This clonotype occurred a few times. The chain employs TRBV11-2 and TRBJ2-7, with D unclear. Germline V gene lookup returns CDR1 SGHAT and CDR2 FQNNGV. This CDR3 has 14 residues. V lost 0 bases and J 1 base, leaving 7 bases between the germline ends. The CDR3 reads CASSLDPQSYEQYF. In DNA, the CDR3 is TGTGCCAGCAGCTTAGATCCGCAGTCCTACGAGCAGTACTTC.

V usage is TRBV12-3 or TRBV12-4 and J usage is TRBJ2-3, with D possibly being TRBD2 (5 bases). This CDR3 has 14 amino acids. Trimming removed 7 bases at V and 7 bases at J, with 18 bases between. This CDR3 is CASTGVVDMNTQYF. The DNA of the CDR3 is TGTGCCAGCACCGGGGTGGTGGATATGAATACGCAGTATTTT.

This clonotype was counted ten times or more. V usage is TRBV9 and J usage is TRBJ1-5; D is uncertain. Between the trimmed V and J ends, which lost 0 bases and 4 bases, there was a span of 11 bases. This CDR3 is built from 15 residues. Germline V CDR1 and CDR2: SGDLS, YYNGEE. The CDR3, as DNA: TGTGCCAGCAGCGTAGCTCCAGGAGCGAATCAGCCCCAGCATTTT. Translation: CASSVAPGANQPQHF.

This clonotype occurred a few times. The V call is TRBV20-1, the J call TRBJ2-1; 10 nucleotides align to TRBD1. Germline assignment: CDR1 DFQATT and CDR2 SNEGSKA (reference sequence). Trimming took 6 bases from V and 7 from J; bases not matched to a gene: 9. The CDR3 extends over 14 amino acids. The CDR3 loop reads CSAVRQGAWNEQFF. CDR3 sequence (DNA): TGCAGTGCAGTAAGACAGGGGGCTTGGAATGAGCAGTTCTTC.

In this sample, this clonotype turned up once. This chain links TRBV5-1 with TRBJ2-5; 10 nucleotides match TRBD2. CDR1 SGHRS and CDR2 YFSETQ come from the germline V gene. This CDR3 comprises 18 residues. Unmatched junction bases numbered 15, after V lost 1 base and J lost 6 bases. CDR3 region: CASSLSLAGAPSVKTQYF. In nucleotides, the CDR3 is TGCGCCAGCAGCTTGAGCCTAGCGGGGGCCCCGTCGGTGAAGACCCAGTACTTC.

This clonotype was recorded many times. The chain is built from TRBV12-3 or TRBV12-4 and TRBJ2-2, with TRBD1 identical over 7 bases. The CDR3 has 14 residues. The V segment lost 6 bases and the J segment 7 bases; nucleotides outside the gene matches: 8. The CDR3: CASRSTGSGGELFF. CDR3 DNA sequence: TGTGCCAGCAGATCGACAGGGTCGGGCGGGGAGCTGTTTTTT.

This clonotype showed up just a few times. The V and J genes are TRBV25-1 and TRBJ2-6, with D hard to call. V dropped 6 bases and J dropped 2 bases, with 5 bases sitting between them. The CDR3 sequence is 13 residues long. The germline V gene encodes CDR1 MGHDK and CDR2 SYGVNS. CDR3 loop: CASSKAGANVLTF. The CDR3 DNA reads as TGTGCCAGCAGCAAAGCTGGGGCCAACGTCCTGACTTTC. The full variable domain, with the rest looked up from reference TRBV25-1 and TRBJ2-6, is EADIYQTPRYLVIGTGKKITLECSQTMGHDKMYWYQQDPGMELHLIHYSYGVNSTEKGDLSSESTVSRIRTEHFPLTLESARPSHTSQYLCASSKAGANVLTFGAGSRLTVL.

Ten or more counts support this clonotype. J is TRBJ2-5 and V is TRBV20-1, with 12 bases aligning to TRBD2. The CDR3 covers 15 residues. In germline, CDR1 is DFQATT, CDR2 SNEGSKA (reference sequence). With V trimmed by 4 bases and J by 5 bases, 8 bases remained unmatched. For the CDR3, the DNA is TGCAGTGCTAAAGGACTAGCGGGGATCGGGGAGACCCAGTACTTC. This sequence encodes CSAKGLAGIGETQYF.

This clonotype was counted a few times. This chain connects TRBV6-5 to TRBJ2-3; 9 nucleotides line up with TRBD2. J lost 4 bases, V lost 0 bases, and 5 bases had no gene match. Germline CDR1 reads MNHEY; CDR2 reads SVGAGI. The CDR3 contains 16 residues. The CDR3 loop reads CASSYSWLAGSDTQYF. CDR3 DNA sequence: TGTGCCAGCAGTTACTCTTGGCTAGCGGGGTCAGATACGCAGTATTTT.

At least ten counts were recorded for this clonotype. CDR3 bases: TGCAGTGCTAGAGAAGGGAAAGCGGGAGGGTTCTACACCTTC. Translated: CSAREGKAGGFYTF. This chain links TRBV20-1 with TRBJ1-2, with D hard to call. Germline values: CDR1 DFQATT, CDR2 SNEGSKA (reference sequence). V dropped 0 bases and J dropped 10 bases, with 18 bases sitting between them. The CDR3 has 14 residues.

The chain couples TRBV28 to TRBJ2-7, with TRBD1 as a possible D gene (5 bases). Trimming removed 2 bases at V and 3 bases at J, with 14 bases between. This CDR3 is built from 15 residues. CDR1 is MDHEN and CDR2 is SYDVKM in the germline V gene. CDR3 in DNA: TGTGCCAGCAGTTTAGGCCCCACAGGCGGCTACGAGCAGTACTTC. Its protein product is CASSLGPTGGYEQYF.

This clonotype was counted a few times. The chain carries TRBV5-1 and TRBJ2-1; 10 nucleotides align to TRBD2. This CDR3 region has 13 residues. V lost 7 bases to trimming and J lost 5 bases; unmatched junction nucleotides: 3. Germline V gene sequence: CDR1 SGHRS, CDR2 YFSETQ. The CDR3 loop is CASGTSVNNEQFF. In DNA, the CDR3 is TGCGCCAGCGGGACTAGCGTAAACAATGAGCAGTTCTTC. The full variable domain, completed using reference TRBV5-1 and TRBJ2-1, is KAGVTQTPRYLIKTRGQQVTLSCSPISGHRSVSWYQQTPGQGLQFLFEYFSETQRNKGNFPGRFSGRQFSNSRSEMNVSTLELGDSALYLCASGTSVNNEQFFGPGTRLTVL.

This clonotype came up a few times. The chain joins TRBV12-3 or TRBV12-4 to TRBJ2-6; the match to TRBD1 covers 7 bases. J was trimmed by 0 bases and V by 3 bases; bases with no gene match: 8. The length of the CDR3 is 18 residues. The CDR3 DNA follows: TGTGCCAGCAGTTTTAAACAGGGGCGCCCCTCTGGGGCCAACGTCCTGACTTTC. Its protein product is CASSFKQGRPSGANVLTF.

The V gene is TRBV18, the J gene TRBJ2-3; D may be TRBD1 or TRBD2 (5 bases each). Germline CDR1 is KGHSH and CDR2 is LQKENI. V was cut by 3 bases and J by 4 bases, with 11 bases left in between. There are 14 residues in the CDR3. In DNA form, the CDR3 reads TGTGCCAGCTCACCCTCCCGAGGGGCAGATACGCAGTATTTT. This gives the protein CASSPSRGADTQYF.

A few counts support this clonotype. V usage is TRBV28 and J usage is TRBJ1-2; no clear D. The CDR3 runs 11 residues. Germline V gene data show CDR1 as MDHEN and CDR2 as SYDVKM. V was cut by 5 bases and J by 2 bases, with 3 bases left in between. CDR3 region: CASSKNYGYTF. The CDR3 region has the DNA TGTGCCAGCAGTAAAAACTATGGCTACACCTTC.

The chain links TRBV7-9 to TRBJ2-7; 9 positions agree with TRBD1. V lost 5 bases, J lost 6 bases, and 11 bases stayed unmatched. The CDR3 runs to 15 residues. Germline CDR1 reads SEHNR; CDR2 reads FQNEAQ (reference sequence). In nucleotides, the CDR3 is TGTGCCAGCAGCAACCCACAGGGGGCGCACGTCGAGCAGTACTTC. It translates to CASSNPQGAHVEQYF.

This clonotype was detected only a few times. The chain uses TRBV27 and TRBJ1-1; 9 bases fit TRBD1. V lost 4 bases to trimming and J lost 4 bases; unmatched junction nucleotides: 4. Germline V gives CDR1 MNHEY, CDR2 SMNVEV (reference sequence). This CDR3 spans 14 amino acids. CDR3 DNA: TGTGCCAGCAGTTGGGGACAGGGAGGCACTGAAGCTTTCTTT. It translates to CASSWGQGGTEAFF.

This chain connects TRBV7-8 to TRBJ1-1, with D tentatively TRBD1 (6 bases). The CDR3 runs to 14 residues. Per the germline V gene, CDR1 is SGHVS and CDR2 is FQNEAQ. The V end lost 5 bases, the J end lost 4 bases, and 14 bases lay between the germline ends. CDR3: CASSLRDTFTEAFF. The CDR3 nucleotides read TGTGCCAGCAGCCTCCGGGACACCTTCACTGAAGCTTTCTTT.

There are a few counts of this clonotype. The chain recombines TRBV6-1 with TRBJ2-1, with unresolved D. The germline gives CDR1 MNHNS, CDR2 SASEGT. The CDR3 runs 15 residues. Trimming took 7 bases from V and 5 from J, leaving 18 bases between them. CDR3 residues: CASIERPAPDNEQFF. The DNA of the CDR3 is TGTGCCAGCATCGAACGACCCGCCCCCGACAATGAGCAGTTCTTC.

J is TRBJ2-7 and V is TRBV29-1; tentatively, D is TRBD1 (8 bases). The V and J ends lost 1 base and 4 bases respectively, with 20 bases between them. The CDR3 spans 16 residues. From germline, CDR1 is SQVTM and CDR2 ANQGSEA. The DNA for the CDR3 is TGCAGCGTTGAAGGCCACCCCACAGGGGGGGATTACGAGCAGTACTTC. Protein sequence: CSVEGHPTGGDYEQYF.

The chain recombines TRBV7-3 with TRBJ2-2; 7 bases fit TRBD2. The V gene's germline CDR1 is SGHTA and CDR2 FQGTGA. The CDR3 is made up of 16 amino acids. Trimming removed 5 bases from V and 0 bases from J; junction bases left unmatched: 6. The CDR3 loop reads CASSPVGLANTGELFF. CDR3 nucleotides: TGTGCCAGCAGCCCCGTTGGACTAGCGAACACCGGGGAGCTGTTTTTT. Complete variable domain (other parts from reference TRBV7-3 and TRBJ2-2): GAGVSQTPSNKVTEKGKYVELRCDPISGHTALYWYRQSLGQGPEFLIYFQGTGAADDSGLPNDRFFAVRPEGSVSTLKIQRTERGDSAVYLCASSPVGLANTGELFFGEGSRLTVL.

The V and J genes are TRBV4-1 and TRBJ1-1; D might be TRBD1 (5 bases). Trimming stripped 3 bases from V and 3 bases from J, with 14 bases between. Per germline, CDR1 MGHRA and CDR2 YSYEKL. This CDR3 has 15 residues. CDR3 loop: CASSQRWGTDTEAFF. CDR3 nucleotide sequence: TGCGCCAGCAGCCAGCGGTGGGGGACGGACACTGAAGCTTTCTTT.

This clonotype was seen a handful of times. The J gene is TRBJ1-2, the V gene TRBV7-9, with 7 bases aligning to TRBD1. J lost 4 bases, V lost 1 base, and 6 bases had no gene match. The CDR3 is 15 residues long. CDR1 is SEHNR, CDR2 FQNEAQ, per germline (reference sequence). For the CDR3, the DNA is TGTGCCAGCAGCTTAGGAAAGACAGGGATCTATGGCTACACCTTC. Translating gives CASSLGKTGIYGYTF.

This clonotype was seen a few times. This CDR3 reads CASNLGGLAGLTYEQYF. The CDR3 nucleotides read TGTGCCAGCAATTTGGGGGGACTAGCGGGACTTACCTACGAGCAGTACTTC. The chain employs TRBV28 and TRBJ2-7; TRBD2 agrees at 13 bases. Germline values: CDR1 MDHEN, CDR2 SYDVKM. This CDR3 spans 17 amino acids. The J segment lost 2 bases and the V segment lost 7 bases, leaving 11 bases of the junction unmatched.

This clonotype was detected only a few times. The V and J genes are TRBV3-1 and TRBJ1-4; D not resolved. The CDR3 contains 13 residues. Germline lookup yields CDR1 LGHDT and CDR2 YNNKEL (reference sequence). Trimming left V 1 base short and J 4 bases short, with 4 bases between. CDR3 coding DNA: TGTGCCAGCAGCCAAGTGAGTAATGAAAAACTGTTTTTT. Translation: CASSQVSNEKLFF.

This clonotype was recorded a few times. CDR3 sequence: CATSRDLFGELMNTEAFF. DNA of the CDR3: TGTGCCACCAGCAGAGATCTCTTCGGGGAACTAATGAACACTGAAGCTTTCTTT. This rearrangement joins TRBV15 to TRBJ1-1; D call uncertain. The CDR3 sequence is 18 residues long. Deletions cut 0 bases from V and 0 bases from J, with 17 bases between. CDR1 and CDR2 from the germline V gene are LNHNV and YYDKDF (reference sequence).